This TCR beta chain was sequenced for a study of cytomegalovirus exposure and HLA in healthy donors. Both 60 Vbeta primers and 13 Jbeta primers went into the PCR. This table comes from immunoSEQ multiplex PCR, and its TCRdb copy is limited to in-frame clones, with some not included. This sample carries 110,000 or so clones, around 70% of them seen once, and the ten largest clones take 3.2%. CDR1 is SGHDT and CDR2 is YYEEEE in the germline V gene. The CDR3 has 15 amino acids. V gave up 4 bases and J gave up 0 bases, with 11 bases separating them. V usage is TRBV5-6 and J usage is TRBJ2-4; D uncertain. The sample taken for sequencing was PBMCs. The receptor was isolated from a man in his thirties or forties in good health and CMV-seronegative. The CDR3 here is CASSPATGAKNIQYF. The CDR3 DNA is TGTGCCAGCAGCCCGGCAACGGGAGCCAAAAACATTCAGTACTTC. The full variable domain, its missing parts supplied by reference TRBV5-6 and TRBJ2-4, is DAGVTQSPTHLIKTRGQQVTLRCSPKSGHDTVSWYQQALGQGPQFIFQYYEEEERQRGNFPDRFSGHQFPNYSSELNVNALLLGDSALYLCASSPATGAKNIQYFGAGTRLSVL.